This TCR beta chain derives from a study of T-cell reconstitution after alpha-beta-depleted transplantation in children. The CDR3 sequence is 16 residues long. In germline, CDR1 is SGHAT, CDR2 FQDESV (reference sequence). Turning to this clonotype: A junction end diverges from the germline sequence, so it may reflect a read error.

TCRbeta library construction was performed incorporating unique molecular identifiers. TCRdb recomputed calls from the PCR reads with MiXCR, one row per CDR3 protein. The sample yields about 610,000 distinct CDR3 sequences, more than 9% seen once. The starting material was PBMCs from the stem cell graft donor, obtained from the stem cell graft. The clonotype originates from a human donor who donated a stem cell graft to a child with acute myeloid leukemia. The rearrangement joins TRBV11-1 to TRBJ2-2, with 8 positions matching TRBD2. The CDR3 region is CARSFPRAGGTGELFF. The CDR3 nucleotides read TGTGCCAGGAGCTTCCCCCGGGCGGGAGGAACCGGGGAGCTGTTTTTT.